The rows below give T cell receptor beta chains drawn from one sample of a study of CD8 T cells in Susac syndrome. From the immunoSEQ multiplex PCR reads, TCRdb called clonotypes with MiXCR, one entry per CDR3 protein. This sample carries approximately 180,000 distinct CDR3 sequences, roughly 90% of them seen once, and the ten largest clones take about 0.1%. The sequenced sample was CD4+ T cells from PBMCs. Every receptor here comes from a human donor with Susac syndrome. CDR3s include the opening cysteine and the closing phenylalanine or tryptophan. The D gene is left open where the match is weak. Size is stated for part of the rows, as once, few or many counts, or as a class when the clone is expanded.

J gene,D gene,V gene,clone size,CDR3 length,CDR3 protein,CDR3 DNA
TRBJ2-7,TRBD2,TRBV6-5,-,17,CASSYSRWAGGSYEQYF,TGTGCCAGCAGTTACTCGAGATGGGCGGGGGGCTCCTACGAGCAGTACTTC
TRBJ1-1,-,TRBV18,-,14,CASSPEGLNTEAFF,TGTGCCAGCTCACCAGAGGGTTTGAACACTGAAGCTTTCTTT
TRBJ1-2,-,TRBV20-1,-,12,CSAPRADGGYTF,TGCAGTGCTCCCAGGGCAGACGGGGGCTACACCTTC
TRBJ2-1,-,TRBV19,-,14,CASSSGNGVNEQFF,TGTGCCAGTAGTTCAGGGAATGGCGTAAATGAGCAGTTCTTC
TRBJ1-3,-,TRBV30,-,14,CAWSVVARGNTIYF,TGTGCCTGGAGTGTAGTTGCTCGGGGAAACACCATATATTTT
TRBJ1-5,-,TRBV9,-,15,CASSVGDEKWQPQHF,TGTGCCAGCAGCGTAGGGGATGAGAAATGGCAGCCCCAGCATTTT
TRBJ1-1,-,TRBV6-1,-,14,CASSEYGLNTEAFF,TGTGCCAGCAGTGAATATGGGCTGAACACTGAAGCTTTCTTT
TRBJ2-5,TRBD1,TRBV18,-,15,CASSLKGDRGETQYF,TGTGCCAGCTCACTCAAGGGCGACAGGGGAGAGACCCAGTACTTC
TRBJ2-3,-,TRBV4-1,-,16,CASSQNANSGTDTQYF,TGCGCCAGCAGCCAAAACGCCAATAGCGGCACAGATACGCAGTATTTT
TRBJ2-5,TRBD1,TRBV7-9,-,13,CASSPGQSFPLDF,TGTGCCAGCAGCCCGGGACAGTCTTTCCCCCTAGACTTC
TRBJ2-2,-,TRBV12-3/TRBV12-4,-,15,CASSPFRSSTGELFF,TGTGCCAGCAGCCCTTTCCGGAGTAGCACCGGGGAGCTGTTTTTT
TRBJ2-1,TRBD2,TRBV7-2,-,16,CASSLAGAGTQNEQFF,TGTGCCAGCAGCCTCGCAGGAGCGGGAACGCAAAATGAGCAGTTCTTC
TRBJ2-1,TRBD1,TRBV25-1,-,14,CASSLTGEIDEQFF,TGTGCCAGCAGTCTCACAGGGGAGATCGATGAGCAGTTCTTC
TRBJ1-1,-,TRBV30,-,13,CAWSVQENTEAFF,TGTGCCTGGAGTGTACAAGAGAACACTGAAGCTTTCTTT
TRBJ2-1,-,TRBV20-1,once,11,CSVRGINEQFF,TGCAGTGTAAGAGGGATCAATGAGCAGTTCTTC
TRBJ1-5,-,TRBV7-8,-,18,CASSLALGRFDSNQPQHF,TGTGCCAGCAGCTTAGCGCTTGGCAGGTTTGATAGCAATCAGCCCCAGCATTTT
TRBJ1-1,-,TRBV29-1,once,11,CSGRVGTEAFF,TGCAGCGGGAGGGTTGGGACTGAAGCTTTCTTT
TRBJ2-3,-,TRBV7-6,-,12,CASSDTTDTQYF,TGTGCCAGCAGCGATACCACAGATACGCAGTATTTT
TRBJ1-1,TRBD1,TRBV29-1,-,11,CSVAGQSKAFF,TGCAGCGTGGCGGGACAGTCGAAAGCTTTCTTT
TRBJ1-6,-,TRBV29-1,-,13,CSFAYRPNSPLHF,TGCAGTTTCGCATACCGACCCAATTCACCCCTCCACTTT
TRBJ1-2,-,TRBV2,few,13,CASTLTANYGYTF,TGTGCCAGCACCTTGACGGCTAACTATGGCTACACCTTC
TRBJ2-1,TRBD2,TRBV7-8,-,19,CASSQRGTSLKGTYNEQFF,TGTGCCAGCAGCCAACGTGGGACTAGCCTAAAGGGAACCTACAATGAGCAGTTCTTC
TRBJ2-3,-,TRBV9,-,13,CASSVSSRDTQYF,TGTGCCAGCAGCGTTAGCAGTCGGGATACGCAGTATTTT
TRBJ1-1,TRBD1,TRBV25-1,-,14,CASRQTGRNTEAFF,TGTGCCAGCAGACAGACAGGGCGGAACACTGAAGCTTTCTTT
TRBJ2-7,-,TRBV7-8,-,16,CASSPLRLGFDYEQYF,TGTGCCAGCAGCCCCTTGCGCCTGGGTTTCGACTACGAGCAGTACTTC
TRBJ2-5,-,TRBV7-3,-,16,CASSTPAGQGRETQYF,TGTGCCAGCAGCACTCCTGCCGGGCAGGGACGAGAGACCCAGTACTTC
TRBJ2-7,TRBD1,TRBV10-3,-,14,CAISLSDRGHEQYF,TGTGCCATCAGCCTAAGTGACAGGGGTCACGAGCAGTACTTC
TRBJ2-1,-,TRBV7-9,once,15,CASSLRGGSDNEQFF,TGTGCCAGCAGCTTAAGGGGGGGCTCAGACAATGAGCAGTTCTTC
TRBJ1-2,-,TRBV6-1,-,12,CASRGRTYGYTF,TGTGCCAGCAGAGGGCGGACCTATGGCTACACCTTC
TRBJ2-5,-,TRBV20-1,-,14,CSARGGTPQETQYF,TGCAGTGCTAGGGGGGGGACACCCCAAGAGACCCAGTACTTC
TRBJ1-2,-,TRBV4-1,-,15,CASSPTPRQGHIYTF,TGCGCCAGCAGTCCTACCCCACGGCAGGGGCATATCTACACCTTC
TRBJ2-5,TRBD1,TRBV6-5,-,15,CASSYKSQGAQTQYF,TGTGCCAGCAGTTACAAAAGCCAGGGGGCGCAGACCCAGTACTTC
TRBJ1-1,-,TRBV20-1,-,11,CSASRSTEAFF,TGCAGTGCTAGCAGGAGCACTGAAGCTTTCTTT